The present entry profiles one T cell receptor (beta chain) with its context. Generation of cDNA took place in eight separate reactions per sample. Template switching incorporated UMIs with a 6-nucleotide sample barcode. The study subjected TCRalpha and TCRbeta cDNA to two nested PCRs of approximately 16 and 10 cycles. TCRdb reanalyzed the 5' RACE reads, giving one entry per CDR3 protein sequence and no DNA. This repertoire includes 190,000 or so distinct CDR3 sequences. The data were obtained in a study of monozygotic twins with inflammatory bowel disease. It was from whole blood, with no T cell sorting, that total RNA was isolated. Germline CDR1 is SGHKS and CDR2 is YYEKEE (reference sequence). The CDR3 sequence is 13 residues long.

This clonotype was obtained from a human donor with ulcerative colitis or Crohn's disease, or a healthy co-twin of an affected twin (not recorded which). Material: blood. The chain combines TRBV5-5 with TRBJ1-2. The CDR3 protein is CASSLSPKEGYTF.